The next 4 T cell receptor beta chains were all read from a single sample in a study of cytomegalovirus exposure and HLA in healthy donors. The PCR made use of 60 Vbeta and 13 Jbeta primers. The data were produced by immunoSEQ multiplex PCR, yet TCRdb's version contains in-frame clones alone and is incomplete. The table lists over 100,000 clones, approximately 70% of them singletons. The source material was PBMCs. All receptors derive from a woman in her 70s in good health and CMV-seropositive.

The chain has TRBV6-5 and TRBJ1-2; the match to TRBD1 covers 10 bases. The V and J ends lost 6 bases and 5 bases, in that order; junction bases with no gene match: 6. Per germline, CDR1 MNHEY and CDR2 SVGAGI. CDR3 length: 14 residues. Written as DNA, the CDR3 is TGTGCCAGCAGAAGACAGGGGGCTTGGTATGGCTACACCTTC. It encodes CASRRQGAWYGYTF.

This clone turned up a few times. The V and J genes are TRBV15 and TRBJ1-2, with D possibly matching TRBD1 (6 bases). The CDR3 is 15 amino acids. Germline V CDR1 and CDR2: LNHNV, YYDKDF (reference sequence). V shed 4 bases and J shed 4 bases, with 16 bases lying between them. In nucleotides, the CDR3 is TGTGCCACCAGCACCATCCAGGGGAATGGCTATGGCTACACCTTC. Residues: CATSTIQGNGYGYTF.

The rearrangement uses TRBV30 and TRBJ2-7, with TRBD2 matching over 8 bases. V was clipped by 0 bases and J by 6 bases; unmatched bases: 4. The CDR3 spans 13 residues. Germline assignment: CDR1 GTSNPN and CDR2 SVGIG (reference sequence). Here the CDR3 reads CAWSVGLAGEQYF. The CDR3 DNA sequence: TGTGCCTGGAGTGTAGGACTAGCTGGCGAGCAGTACTTC.

V gene TRBV4-2 combines with J gene TRBJ2-3; 7 bases are a match to TRBD2. This CDR3 region has 18 residues. V gave up 0 bases and J gave up 3 bases; unmatched junction bases: 12. The germline gives CDR1 LGHNA, CDR2 YNFKEQ. The CDR3 DNA reads as TGTGCCAGCAGCCAAGATGATCCACCGACTAGCCCAACAGATACGCAGTATTTT. Amino acids: CASSQDDPPTSPTDTQYF.